A selection of T cell receptor beta chains follows, all from one sample in a study of tumor T cells in aggressive B-cell lymphoma. TCRdb's copy holds only in-frame clones and misses some; the assay was immunoSEQ multiplex PCR. Here the sample spans some 7,200 clones, 88% being singletons. The sequenced sample consisted of tumor tissue. These receptors were collected from an adult with diffuse large B cell lymphoma. Some clones in this sample may be carry-over from other donors' samples. CDR3s include the opening cysteine and the closing phenylalanine or tryptophan. The D gene is left open where the match is weak. Clone size is stated in some rows and not others, as once, few, many or a class when expanded.

J,V,size,D,CDR3,DNA
TRBJ2-1,TRBV2,once,TRBD2,CASPGLASDEQFF,TGTGCCAGCCCGGGACTAGCATCGGATGAGCAGTTCTTC
TRBJ2-2,TRBV7-2,.,.,CASSGRVYTGELFF,TGTGCCAGCAGCGGCAGGGTCTACACCGGGGAGCTGTTTTTT
TRBJ2-2,TRBV7-9,.,.,CASSFGISAGELFF,TGTGCCAGCAGCTTCGGGATCTCGGCCGGGGAGCTGTTTTTT
TRBJ2-3,TRBV7-9,once,TRBD2,CASRSQMREPMDTQYF,TGTGCCAGCAGGAGCCAAATGCGGGAGCCGATGGATACGCAGTATTTT
TRBJ1-6,TRBV27,.,.,CASSTNREYNSPLHF,TGTGCCAGCAGCACGAACAGGGAATACAATTCACCCCTCCACTTT
TRBJ2-5,TRBV7-2,once,TRBD2,CASSLLWSGGAQETQYF,TGTGCCAGCAGCTTGTTGTGGAGCGGGGGGGCCCAAGAGACCCAGTACTTC
TRBJ1-3,TRBV9,.,.,CASSATGSTGNTIYF,TGTGCCAGCAGCGCCACAGGGAGCACTGGAAACACCATATATTTT
TRBJ2-7,TRBV6-5,.,TRBD2,CASSYSGLAGVLYF,TGTGCCAGCAGTTACTCGGGACTAGCGGGAGTCTTATACTTC
TRBJ2-7,TRBV10-3,.,TRBD1,CAIRPGTGGPGSYEQYF,TGTGCCATCAGGCCCGGGACAGGGGGACCCGGCTCCTACGAGCAGTACTTC
TRBJ1-4,TRBV5-1,.,.,CASSGTGRVEKLFF,TGCGCCAGCAGCGGAACAGGGCGAGTTGAAAAACTGTTTTTT
TRBJ1-3,TRBV30,.,.,CASRNRGFGNTIYF,TGTGCCTCACGGAACCGCGGGTTTGGAAACACCATATATTTT
TRBJ2-1,TRBV7-9,.,.,CASSPPGSYNEQFF,TGTGCCAGCAGCCCTCCGGGATCCTACAATGAGCAGTTCTTC
TRBJ1-1,TRBV4-3,.,.,CASSQDLEVRGAFF,TGCGCCAGCAGCCAAGATTTGGAGGTCCGGGGAGCTTTCTTT
TRBJ1-2,TRBV6-1,.,TRBD1,CASSVGTDYGYTF,TGTGCCAGCAGTGTCGGGACAGATTATGGCTACACCTTC
TRBJ2-5,TRBV6-6,.,TRBD1,CASSRTGGAQETQYF,TGTGCCAGCAGTCGCACAGGGGGTGCTCAAGAGACCCAGTACTTC
TRBJ2-7,TRBV7-2,.,.,CASSRSGGAGYEQYF,TGTGCCAGCAGCCGCAGTGGGGGCGCAGGGTACGAGCAGTACTTC
TRBJ2-3,TRBV5-4,.,TRBD2,CASSLRLAGGLSTDTQYF,TGTGCCAGCAGCTTGAGGCTAGCGGGGGGGCTTAGCACAGATACGCAGTATTTT
TRBJ2-1,TRBV2,.,TRBD2,CASMLAGEEQFF,TGTGCCAGCATGTTAGCGGGAGAAGAGCAGTTCTTC
TRBJ2-3,TRBV18,.,.,CASSPGTTSTDTQYF,TGTGCCAGCTCACCAGGAACTACCAGCACAGATACGCAGTATTTT
TRBJ2-3,TRBV7-6,.,TRBD2,CASSSRDYRDTQYF,TGTGCCAGCAGCTCCCGGGACTACCGAGATACGCAGTATTTT
TRBJ2-1,TRBV7-6,.,TRBD1,CASSPGQGYPIEFF,TGTGCCAGCAGCCCGGGACAGGGCTACCCAATAGAGTTCTTC
TRBJ2-7,TRBV4-1,.,TRBD1,CASSQEGGQSYEQYF,TGCGCCAGCAGCCAAGAAGGGGGACAGAGCTACGAGCAGTACTTC
TRBJ2-7,TRBV9,.,.,CASSVGGKGGGLYEQYF,TGTGCCAGCAGCGTAGGGGGTAAGGGGGGAGGGCTCTACGAGCAGTACTTC
TRBJ2-2,TRBV18,.,TRBD1,CASSPPLQGATGELFF,TGTGCCAGCTCACCCCCTCTACAGGGGGCAACCGGGGAGCTGTTTTTT
TRBJ2-3,TRBV7-9,.,TRBD2,CASSLVAGGTDTQYF,TGTGCCAGCAGCTTAGTAGCGGGAGGTACAGATACGCAGTATTTT
TRBJ1-2,TRBV2,.,.,CASSIGIYYGYTF,TGTGCCAGCAGTATCGGGATTTATTATGGCTACACCTTC
TRBJ1-3,TRBV4-1,.,.,CASSPGGERNTIYF,TGCGCCAGCAGCCCTGGGGGGGAACGAAACACCATATATTTT
TRBJ2-7,TRBV21-1,.,.,CANPDRWYYEQYF,TGTGCCAACCCGGACAGGTGGTATTACGAGCAGTACTTC
TRBJ2-1,TRBV15,.,.,CATSKRGREANEQFF,TGTGCCACCAGCAAAAGAGGCAGGGAGGCCAATGAGCAGTTCTTC
TRBJ1-3,TRBV18,few,.,CASSRDLQGSGNTIYF,TGTGCCAGCTCACGGGATCTACAGGGATCTGGAAACACCATATATTTT
TRBJ1-1,TRBV11-2,.,.,CASSLDLGGGAFF,TGTGCCAGCAGCTTAGATCTAGGGGGTGGAGCTTTCTTT
TRBJ2-7,TRBV27,few,TRBD2,CASSQGLAGGSSYEQYF,TGTGCCAGCAGTCAGGGACTAGCGGGAGGGAGCTCCTACGAGCAGTACTTC
TRBJ2-1,TRBV11-2,few,.,CASSSKRDEQFF,TGTGCCAGCAGCTCAAAGCGGGATGAGCAGTTCTTC
TRBJ2-7,TRBV5-4,.,TRBD1,CASSLDRGASYEQYF,TGTGCCAGCAGCTTGGACAGGGGGGCTTCCTACGAGCAGTACTTC
TRBJ1-1,TRBV4-1,.,.,CASNQRGGEGETEAFF,TGCGCCAGCAACCAACGGGGGGGGGAAGGAGAGACTGAAGCTTTCTTT